This entry lists 14 T cell receptor beta chains sequenced from one sample in a study of shared clonotypes between healthy human individuals. Repertoires were generated with immunoSEQ multiplex PCR, while TCRdb's copy carries only in-frame clones and drops some. The table records a few million clones, about 92% of them present only once. What was sequenced was naive CD4+ T cells sorted from blood. Subset given: CD45RA+ positively selected. Source of these receptors: a man between 18 and 35 years old in good health.

The CDR3 nucleotides are TGTGCCAGCAGCTTGGGTCCGGGAAATAACTACGAGCAGTACTTC. It translates to CASSLGPGNNYEQYF. The V gene is TRBV5-6, the J gene TRBJ2-7; tentatively, D is TRBD2 (5 bases). CDR3 size: 15 residues. V lost 0 bases, J lost 3 bases, and 13 bases lay in between. CDR1 and CDR2 from the germline V gene are SGHDT and YYEEEE.

The sample holds a few counts of this clone. This specimen includes other DNA sequences encoding the same CDR3. V is TRBV30 and J is TRBJ1-1, with D uncertain. Trimming took 0 bases from V and 7 from J, leaving 6 bases between them. The CDR3 contains 11 residues. The germline V gene encodes CDR1 GTSNPN and CDR2 SVGIG (reference sequence). CDR3: CAWSVLREAFF. CDR3 bases: TGTGCCTGGAGTGTACTGCGTGAAGCTTTCTTT.

V is TRBV11-2 and J is TRBJ1-1; 7 nucleotides line up with TRBD1. The germline CDR1 and CDR2 sequences are SGHAT and FQNNGV. CDR3 size: 15 residues. The trim removed 4 bases at V and 0 bases at J, leaving 5 bases unmatched. DNA of the CDR3: TGTGCCAGCAGCTCGGGACAGCTCATGAACACTGAAGCTTTCTTT. Translating it yields CASSSGQLMNTEAFF.

The genes are TRBV7-2 and TRBJ2-7; D uncertain. CDR1 and CDR2 from the germline V gene are SGHTA and FQGNSA. This CDR3 is built from 14 residues. Trimming cost V 1 base and J 0 bases, with 7 bases left between them. The CDR3 sequence: CASSLGHGSYEQYF. The CDR3 region has the DNA TGTGCCAGCAGCTTAGGACACGGCTCCTACGAGCAGTACTTC.

V is TRBV19 and J is TRBJ1-5; D not resolved. V was shortened by 5 bases and J by 5 bases, with 13 bases between the two germline ends. Germline V CDR1 and CDR2: LNHDA, SQIVND (reference sequence). This CDR3 is built from 14 residues. The chain's CDR3 is CASSGGRLDQPQHF. DNA of the CDR3: TGTGCCAGTAGTGGCGGAAGACTGGATCAGCCCCAGCATTTT.

The chain links TRBV29-1 to TRBJ2-5; 9 bases are a match to TRBD2. V was clipped by 5 bases and J by 1 base; unmatched bases: 11. The CDR3 length is 16 residues. CDR1 SQVTM and CDR2 ANQGSEA come from the germline V gene. The CDR3 DNA follows: TGCAGCGTTCCCCCAAGGGGTAGCGGGAGCCAAGAGACCCAGTACTTC. Protein: CSVPPRGSGSQETQYF.

The V gene is TRBV30, the J gene TRBJ2-5; maybe TRBD2 (7 bases). The J call is in doubt because the DNA end fits TRBJ2-7 better. This CDR3 spans 15 amino acids. Germline V gives CDR1 GTSNPN, CDR2 SVGIG (reference sequence). CDR3 region: CAWSRMGGPRDEQYF. The CDR3 DNA reads as TGTGCCTGGAGTAGGATGGGGGGGCCTAGGGACGAGCAGTACTTC.

The chain has TRBV5-1 and TRBJ1-3; possibly TRBD1 for D (5 bases). CDR3 size: 16 residues. V lost 8 bases and J 0 bases, leaving 18 bases between the germline ends. Germline assignment: CDR1 SGHRS and CDR2 YFSETQ. The CDR3 loop reads CASRGSDSTSGNTIYF. Here the CDR3 DNA reads TGCGCCAGTCGGGGAAGTGACAGTACCTCTGGAAACACCATATATTTT.

This clone was counted between two and nine times. The V call is TRBV7-9, the J call TRBJ2-5; no reliable D call. V was shortened by 8 bases and J by 2 bases, with 15 bases between the two germline ends. The CDR3 has 14 residues. Germline V gives CDR1 SEHNR, CDR2 FQNEAQ (reference sequence). The CDR3 sequence is CASHVAPDQETQYF. The CDR3 DNA follows: TGTGCCAGCCACGTTGCTCCCGATCAAGAGACCCAGTACTTC.

The CDR3 protein is CASSQGRQTQYF. In DNA form, the CDR3 reads TGTGCCAGCAGTCAGGGACGACAGACCCAGTACTTC. The chain has TRBV6-5 and TRBJ2-5; D may be TRBD1 or TRBD2 (5 bases each). V dropped 5 bases and J dropped 6 bases, with 10 bases sitting between them. This CDR3 has 12 residues. Germline V gene sequence: CDR1 MNHEY, CDR2 SVGAGI.

The rearrangement links TRBV5-4 to TRBJ1-1; TRBD1 matches at 8 bases. Unmatched junction bases numbered 3, after V lost 3 bases and J lost 2 bases. Germline loops: CDR1 SGHNT, CDR2 YYREEE (reference sequence). This CDR3 region has 14 residues. CDR3: CASSWTGSNTEAFF. In nucleotides, the CDR3 is TGTGCCAGCAGCTGGACAGGGAGCAACACTGAAGCTTTCTTT.

The V call is TRBV6-5, the J call TRBJ1-4; possibly TRBD1 for D (5 bases). V dropped 8 bases and J dropped 8 bases, with 12 bases sitting between them. CDR3 size: 12 residues. CDR1 and CDR2 from the germline V gene are MNHEY and SVGAGI. The CDR3 DNA is TGTGCCAGCGGGCAGGGTGGCGAAAAACTGTTTTTT. Translating gives CASGQGGEKLFF.

The rearrangement uses TRBV19 and TRBJ1-1; no reliable D call. The ends were cut back, 8 bases at V and 4 bases at J, with 8 bases in the middle. The CDR3 is 11 residues long. CDR1 and CDR2 (germline): LNHDA, SQIVND (reference sequence). CDR3 sequence reads: CASRDSTEAFF. The CDR3 nucleotides are TGTGCCAGTCGTGATTCCACTGAAGCTTTCTTT.

V usage is TRBV7-2 and J usage is TRBJ1-2; 8 bases align to TRBD1. Germline loops: CDR1 SGHTA, CDR2 FQGNSA. This CDR3 spans 15 amino acids. The junction had 7 bases not matched to a gene; V was cut back by 3 bases and J by 4 bases. CDR3 sequence (DNA): TGTGCCAGCAGCTTGCGACAGGGGACCCTCTATGGCTACACCTTC. It yields the protein CASSLRQGTLYGYTF.